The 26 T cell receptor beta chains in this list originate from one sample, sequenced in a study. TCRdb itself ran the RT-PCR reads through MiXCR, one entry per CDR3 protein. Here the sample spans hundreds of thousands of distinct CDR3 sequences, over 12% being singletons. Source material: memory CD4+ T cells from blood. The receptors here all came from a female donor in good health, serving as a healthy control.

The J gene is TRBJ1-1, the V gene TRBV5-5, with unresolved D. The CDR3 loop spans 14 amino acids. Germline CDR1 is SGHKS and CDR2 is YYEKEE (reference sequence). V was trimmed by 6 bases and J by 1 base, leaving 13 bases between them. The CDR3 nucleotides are TGTGCCAGCAACGCTCAACTCGGGAACACTGAAGCTTTCTTT. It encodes CASNAQLGNTEAFF.

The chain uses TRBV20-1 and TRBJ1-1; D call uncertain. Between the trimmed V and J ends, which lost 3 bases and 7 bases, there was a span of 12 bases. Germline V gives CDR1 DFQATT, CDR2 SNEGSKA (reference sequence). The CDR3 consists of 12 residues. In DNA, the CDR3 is TGCAGTGCTAGCCTCGTCCGGGATGAAGCTTTCTTT. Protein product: CSASLVRDEAFF.

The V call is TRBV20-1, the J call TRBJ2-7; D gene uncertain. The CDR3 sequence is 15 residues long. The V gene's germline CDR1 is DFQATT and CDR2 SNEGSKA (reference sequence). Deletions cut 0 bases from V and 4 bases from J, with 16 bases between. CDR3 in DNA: TGCAGTGCTAGAGAAGGCTACGCTTTGAGGTACGAGCAGTACTTC. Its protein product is CSAREGYALRYEQYF.

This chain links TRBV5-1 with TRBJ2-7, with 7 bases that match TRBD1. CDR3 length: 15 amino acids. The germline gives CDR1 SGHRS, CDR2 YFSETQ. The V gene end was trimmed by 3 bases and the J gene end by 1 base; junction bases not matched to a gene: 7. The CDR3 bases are TGCGCCAGCAGCTGGGGACAGCCCTCATCCTACGAGCAGTACTTC. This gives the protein CASSWGQPSSYEQYF.

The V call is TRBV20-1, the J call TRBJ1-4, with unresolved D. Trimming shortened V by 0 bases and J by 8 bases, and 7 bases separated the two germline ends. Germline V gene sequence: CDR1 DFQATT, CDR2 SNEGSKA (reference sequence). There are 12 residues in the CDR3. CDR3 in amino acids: CSAREESEKLFF. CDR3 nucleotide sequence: TGCAGTGCTAGAGAAGAATCAGAAAAACTGTTTTTT.

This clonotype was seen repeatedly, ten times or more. The CDR3 DNA reads TGTGCCAGCTCACCACCGGGGGAGTTCCAGCCCCAGCATTTT. Its translation is CASSPPGEFQPQHF. The V gene is TRBV18, the J gene TRBJ1-5, with D tentatively TRBD1 (5 bases). CDR3 length: 14 amino acids. V lost 0 bases to trimming and J lost 7 bases, with 10 bases between them. CDR1 is KGHSH and CDR2 is LQKENI in the germline V gene.

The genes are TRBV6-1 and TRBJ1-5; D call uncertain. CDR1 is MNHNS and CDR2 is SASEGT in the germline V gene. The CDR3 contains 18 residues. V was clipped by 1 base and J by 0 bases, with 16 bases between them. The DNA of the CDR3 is TGTGCCAGCAGTGAAGAAGACCCTTCTCTATATAGCAATCAGCCCCAGCATTTT. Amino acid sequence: CASSEEDPSLYSNQPQHF.

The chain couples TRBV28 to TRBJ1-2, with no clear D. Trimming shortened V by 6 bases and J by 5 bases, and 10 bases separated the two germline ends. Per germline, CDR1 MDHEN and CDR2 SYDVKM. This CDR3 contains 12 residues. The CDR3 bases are TGTGCCAGCAGGGCAGTGAAGTATGGCTACACCTTC. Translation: CASRAVKYGYTF.

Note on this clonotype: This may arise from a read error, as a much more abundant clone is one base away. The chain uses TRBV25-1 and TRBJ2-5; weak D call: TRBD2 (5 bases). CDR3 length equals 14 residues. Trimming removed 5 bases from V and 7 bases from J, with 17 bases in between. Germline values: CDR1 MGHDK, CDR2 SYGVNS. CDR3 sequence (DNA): TGTGCCAGCAGTCGAGGGTGGTCCTTTGTGACCCAGTACTTC. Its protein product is CASSRGWSFVTQYF.

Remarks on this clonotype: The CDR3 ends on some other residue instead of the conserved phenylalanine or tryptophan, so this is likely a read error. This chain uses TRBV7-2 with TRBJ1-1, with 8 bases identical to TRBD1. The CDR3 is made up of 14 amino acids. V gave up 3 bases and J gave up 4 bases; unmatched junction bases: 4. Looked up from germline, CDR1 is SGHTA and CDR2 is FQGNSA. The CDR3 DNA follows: TGTGCCAGCAGCTTTGACAGGGGTAGCACTGAAGCTTTCCTT. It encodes CASSFDRGSTEAFL.

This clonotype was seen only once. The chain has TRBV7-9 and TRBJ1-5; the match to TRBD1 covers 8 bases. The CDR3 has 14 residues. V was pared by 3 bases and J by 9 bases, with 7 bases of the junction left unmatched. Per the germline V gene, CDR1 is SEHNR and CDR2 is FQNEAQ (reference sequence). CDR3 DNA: TGTGCCAGCAGCTTTGGACAGGGAGGTTGGCCCCAGCATTTT. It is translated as CASSFGQGGWPQHF. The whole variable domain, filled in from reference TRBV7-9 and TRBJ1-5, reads DTGVSQNPRHKITKRGQNVTFRCDPISEHNRLYWYRQTLGQGPEFLTYFQNEAQLEKSRLLSDRFSAERPKGSFSTLEIQRTEQGDSAMYLCASSFGQGGWPQHFGDGTRLSIL.

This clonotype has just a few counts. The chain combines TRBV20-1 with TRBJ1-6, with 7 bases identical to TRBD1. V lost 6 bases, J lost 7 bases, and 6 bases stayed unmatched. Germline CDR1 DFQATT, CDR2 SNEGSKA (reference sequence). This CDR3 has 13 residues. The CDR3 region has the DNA TGCAGTGCCAGGGACAGCAGGAATTCACCCCTCCACTTT. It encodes CSARDSRNSPLHF.

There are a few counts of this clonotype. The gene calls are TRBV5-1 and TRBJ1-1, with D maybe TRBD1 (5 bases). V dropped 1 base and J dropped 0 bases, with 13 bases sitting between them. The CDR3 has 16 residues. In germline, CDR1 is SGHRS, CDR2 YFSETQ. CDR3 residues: CASSLIGGHMNTEAFF. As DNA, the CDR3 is TGCGCCAGCAGCTTGATTGGGGGTCACATGAACACTGAAGCTTTCTTT.

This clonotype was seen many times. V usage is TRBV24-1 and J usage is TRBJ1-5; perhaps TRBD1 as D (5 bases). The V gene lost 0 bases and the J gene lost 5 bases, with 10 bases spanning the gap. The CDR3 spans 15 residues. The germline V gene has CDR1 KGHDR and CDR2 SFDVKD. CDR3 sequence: CATSDLLDIHQPQHF. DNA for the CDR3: TGTGCCACCAGTGATTTGCTGGACATCCATCAGCCCCAGCATTTT.

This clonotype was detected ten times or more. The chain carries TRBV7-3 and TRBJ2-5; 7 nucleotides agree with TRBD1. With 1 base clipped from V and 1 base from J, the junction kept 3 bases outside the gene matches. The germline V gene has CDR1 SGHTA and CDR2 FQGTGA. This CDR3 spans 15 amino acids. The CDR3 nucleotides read TGTGCCAGCAGCTTAATGGGACAGCCCCAAGAGACCCAGTACTTC. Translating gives CASSLMGQPQETQYF.

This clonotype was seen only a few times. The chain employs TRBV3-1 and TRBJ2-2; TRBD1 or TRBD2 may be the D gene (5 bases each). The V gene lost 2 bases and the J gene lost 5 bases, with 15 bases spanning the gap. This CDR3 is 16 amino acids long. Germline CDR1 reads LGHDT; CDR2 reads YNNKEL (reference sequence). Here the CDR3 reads CASSQYRDRSTGELFF. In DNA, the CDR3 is TGTGCCAGCAGCCAATACCGGGACCGCTCGACCGGGGAGCTGTTTTTT.

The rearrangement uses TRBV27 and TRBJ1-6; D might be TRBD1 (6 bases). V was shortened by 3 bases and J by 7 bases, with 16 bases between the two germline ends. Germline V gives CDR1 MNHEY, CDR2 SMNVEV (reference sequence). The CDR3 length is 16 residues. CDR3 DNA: TGTGCCAGCAGTTTGTTTGGAGGAAGGGGGAATTCACCCCTCCACTTT. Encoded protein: CASSLFGGRGNSPLHF.

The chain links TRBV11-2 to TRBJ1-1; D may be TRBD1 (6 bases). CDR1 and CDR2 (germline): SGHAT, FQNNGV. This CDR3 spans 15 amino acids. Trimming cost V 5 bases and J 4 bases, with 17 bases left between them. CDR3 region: CASSTGGGDGTEAFF. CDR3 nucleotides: TGTGCCAGCAGCACAGGCGGGGGCGATGGCACTGAAGCTTTCTTT.

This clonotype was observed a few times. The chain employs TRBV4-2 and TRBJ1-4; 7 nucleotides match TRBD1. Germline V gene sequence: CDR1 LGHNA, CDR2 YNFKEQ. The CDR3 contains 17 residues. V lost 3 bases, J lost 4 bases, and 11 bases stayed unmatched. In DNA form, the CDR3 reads TGTGCCAGCAGCCAGGACTATCCTGGGACAGATAATGAAAAACTGTTTTTT. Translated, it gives CASSQDYPGTDNEKLFF.

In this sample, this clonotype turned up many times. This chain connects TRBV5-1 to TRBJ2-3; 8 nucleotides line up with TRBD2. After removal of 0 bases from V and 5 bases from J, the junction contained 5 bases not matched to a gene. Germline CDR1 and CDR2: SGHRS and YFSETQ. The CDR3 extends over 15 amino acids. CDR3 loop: CASSLGSSGLDTQYF. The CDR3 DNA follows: TGCGCCAGCAGCTTGGGGTCTAGCGGGTTAGATACGCAGTATTTT.

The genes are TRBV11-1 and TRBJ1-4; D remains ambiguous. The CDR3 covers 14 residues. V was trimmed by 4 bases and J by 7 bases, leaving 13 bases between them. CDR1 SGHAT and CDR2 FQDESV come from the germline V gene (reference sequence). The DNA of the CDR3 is TGTGCCAGCAGCTCCCCAGGCGGGGTTGAAAAACTGTTTTTT. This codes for CASSSPGGVEKLFF. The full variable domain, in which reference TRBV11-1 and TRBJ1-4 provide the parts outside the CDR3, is EAEVAQSPRYKITEKSQAVAFWCDPISGHATLYWYRQILGQGPELLVQFQDESVVDDSQLPKDRFSAERLKGVDSTLKIQPAELGDSAMYLCASSSPGGVEKLFFGSGTQLSVL.

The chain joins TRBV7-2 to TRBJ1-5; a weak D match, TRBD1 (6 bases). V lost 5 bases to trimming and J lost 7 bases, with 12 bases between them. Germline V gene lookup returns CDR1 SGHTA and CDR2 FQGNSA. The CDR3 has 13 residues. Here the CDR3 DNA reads TGTGCCAGCAGCCTAGGGACATCACAGCCCCAGCATTTT. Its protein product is CASSLGTSQPQHF.

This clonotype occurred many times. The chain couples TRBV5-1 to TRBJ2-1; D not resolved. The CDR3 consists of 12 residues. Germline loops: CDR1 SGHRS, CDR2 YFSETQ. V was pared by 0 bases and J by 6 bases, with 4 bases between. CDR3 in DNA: TGCGCCAGCAGCTTGGCCCTCAATGAGCAGTTCTTC. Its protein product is CASSLALNEQFF.

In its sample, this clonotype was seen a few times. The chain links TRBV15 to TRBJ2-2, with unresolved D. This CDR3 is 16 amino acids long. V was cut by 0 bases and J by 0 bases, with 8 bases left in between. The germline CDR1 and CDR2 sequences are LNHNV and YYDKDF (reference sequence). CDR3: CATSRDRVSNTGELFF. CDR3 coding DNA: TGTGCCACCAGCAGAGACCGGGTATCGAACACCGGGGAGCTGTTTTTT.

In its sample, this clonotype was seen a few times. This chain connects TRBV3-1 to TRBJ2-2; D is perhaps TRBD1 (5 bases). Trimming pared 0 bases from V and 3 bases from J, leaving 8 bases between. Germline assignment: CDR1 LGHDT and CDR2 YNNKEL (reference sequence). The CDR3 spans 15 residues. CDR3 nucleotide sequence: TGTGCCAGCAGCCAAGACCCCAGGGACACCGGGGAGCTGTTTTTT. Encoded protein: CASSQDPRDTGELFF.

CDR3 coding DNA: TGCGCCAGCAGCTTTACCGGACAGGGCGGGAAGGGTGAAGCTTTCTTT. It is translated as CASSFTGQGGKGEAFF. The J gene is TRBJ1-1, the V gene TRBV5-1, with 8 positions matching TRBD1. The germline gives CDR1 SGHRS, CDR2 YFSETQ. V was pared by 2 bases and J by 7 bases, with 13 bases of the junction left unmatched. The CDR3 covers 16 residues. The complete variable domain, with remaining parts taken from reference TRBV5-1 and TRBJ1-1, reads KAGVTQTPRYLIKTRGQQVTLSCSPISGHRSVSWYQQTPGQGLQFLFEYFSETQRNKGNFPGRFSGRQFSNSRSEMNVSTLELGDSALYLCASSFTGQGGKGEAFFGQGTRLTVV.